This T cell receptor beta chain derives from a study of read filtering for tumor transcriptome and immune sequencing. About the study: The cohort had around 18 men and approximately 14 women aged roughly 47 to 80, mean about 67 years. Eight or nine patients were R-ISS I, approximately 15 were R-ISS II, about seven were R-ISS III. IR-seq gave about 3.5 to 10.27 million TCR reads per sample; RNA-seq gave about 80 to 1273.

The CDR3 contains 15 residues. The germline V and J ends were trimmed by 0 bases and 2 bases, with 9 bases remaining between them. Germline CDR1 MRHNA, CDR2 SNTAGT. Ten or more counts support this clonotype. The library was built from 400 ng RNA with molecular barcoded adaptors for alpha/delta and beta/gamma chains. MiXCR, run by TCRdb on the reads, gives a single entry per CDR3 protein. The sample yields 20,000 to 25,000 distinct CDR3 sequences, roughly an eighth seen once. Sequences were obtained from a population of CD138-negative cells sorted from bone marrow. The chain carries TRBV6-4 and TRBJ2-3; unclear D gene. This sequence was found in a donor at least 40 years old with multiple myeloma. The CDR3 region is CASSDSAGNTDTQYF. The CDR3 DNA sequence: TGTGCCAGCAGTGACTCGGCAGGCAACACAGATACGCAGTATTTT.